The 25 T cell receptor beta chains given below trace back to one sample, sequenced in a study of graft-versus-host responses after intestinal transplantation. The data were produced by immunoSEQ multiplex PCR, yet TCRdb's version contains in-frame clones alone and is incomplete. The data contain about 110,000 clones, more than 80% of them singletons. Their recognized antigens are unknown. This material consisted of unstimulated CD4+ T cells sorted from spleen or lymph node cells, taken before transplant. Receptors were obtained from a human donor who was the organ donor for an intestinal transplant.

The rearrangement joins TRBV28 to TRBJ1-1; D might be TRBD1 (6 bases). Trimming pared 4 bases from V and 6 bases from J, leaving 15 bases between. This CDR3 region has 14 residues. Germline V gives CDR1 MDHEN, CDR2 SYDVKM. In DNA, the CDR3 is TGTGCCAGCAGTTCAGCCGACAGGTGGGCTGAAGCTTTCTTT. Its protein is CASSSADRWAEAFF. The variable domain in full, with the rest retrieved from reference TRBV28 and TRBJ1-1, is DVKVTQSSRYLVKRTGEKVFLECVQDMDHENMFWYRQDPGLGLRLIYFSYDVKMKEKGDIPEGYSVSREKKERFSLILESASTNQTSMYLCASSSADRWAEAFFGQGTRLTVV.

As DNA, the CDR3 is TGTGCCAGCTCACCAACCGGTGTCCAAGAGACCCAGTACTTC. Amino acids: CASSPTGVQETQYF. The chain joins TRBV18 to TRBJ2-5; no definite D call. Germline V gene data show CDR1 as KGHSH and CDR2 as LQKENI. V was trimmed by 2 bases and J by 1 base, leaving 8 bases between them. CDR3 length: 14 residues.

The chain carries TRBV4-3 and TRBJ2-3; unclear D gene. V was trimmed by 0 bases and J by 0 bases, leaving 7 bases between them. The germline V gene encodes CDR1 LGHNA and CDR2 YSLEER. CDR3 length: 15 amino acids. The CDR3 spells CASSQEYRSTDTQYF. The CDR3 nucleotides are TGCGCCAGCAGCCAAGAGTACAGAAGCACAGATACGCAGTATTTT.

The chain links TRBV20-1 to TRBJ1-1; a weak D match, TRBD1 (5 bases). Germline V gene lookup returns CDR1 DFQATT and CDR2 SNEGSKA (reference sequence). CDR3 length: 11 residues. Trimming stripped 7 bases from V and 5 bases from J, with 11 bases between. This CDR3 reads CSGWGWTEAFF. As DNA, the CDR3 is TGCAGTGGATGGGGGTGGACTGAAGCTTTCTTT.

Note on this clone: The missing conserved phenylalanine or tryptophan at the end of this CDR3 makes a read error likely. Here the CDR3 DNA reads TGCGCCAGTAGGGGAGGTAGCACAGATACGCAGTATTCT. Translation: CASRGGSTDTQYS. The chain links TRBV10-2 to TRBJ2-3, with a tentative D call TRBD2 (6 bases). The CDR3 runs to 13 residues. Germline assignment: CDR1 WSHSY and CDR2 SAAADI. Trimming removed 9 bases at V and 0 bases at J, with 10 bases between.

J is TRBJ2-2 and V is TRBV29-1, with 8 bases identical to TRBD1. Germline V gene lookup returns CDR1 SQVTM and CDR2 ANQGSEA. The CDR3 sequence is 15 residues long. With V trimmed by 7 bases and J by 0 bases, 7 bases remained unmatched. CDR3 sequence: CSGLTGAANTGELFF. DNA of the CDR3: TGCAGCGGGTTGACAGGGGCCGCGAACACCGGGGAGCTGTTTTTT.

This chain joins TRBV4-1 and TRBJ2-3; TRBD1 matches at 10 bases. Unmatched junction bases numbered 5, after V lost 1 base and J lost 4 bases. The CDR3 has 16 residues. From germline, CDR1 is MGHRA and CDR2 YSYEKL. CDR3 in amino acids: CASSQGTGGIPDTQYF. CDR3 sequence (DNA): TGCGCCAGCAGCCAAGGGACAGGGGGGATCCCAGATACGCAGTATTTT.

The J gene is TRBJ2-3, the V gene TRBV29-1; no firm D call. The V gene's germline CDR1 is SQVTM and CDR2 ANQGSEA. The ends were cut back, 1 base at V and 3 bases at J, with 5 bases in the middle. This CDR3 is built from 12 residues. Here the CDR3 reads CSVEATTDTQYF. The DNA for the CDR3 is TGCAGCGTTGAAGCTACAACAGATACGCAGTATTTT.

The CDR3 spells CASSFSRTVTYEQYF. The CDR3 nucleotides are TGCGCCAGCAGCTTCTCCAGGACGGTAACCTACGAGCAGTACTTC. The chain recombines TRBV4-3 with TRBJ2-7; D ambiguous. The CDR3 has 15 amino acids. CDR1 and CDR2 (germline): LGHNA, YSLEER. Trimming stripped 5 bases from V and 2 bases from J, with 16 bases between.

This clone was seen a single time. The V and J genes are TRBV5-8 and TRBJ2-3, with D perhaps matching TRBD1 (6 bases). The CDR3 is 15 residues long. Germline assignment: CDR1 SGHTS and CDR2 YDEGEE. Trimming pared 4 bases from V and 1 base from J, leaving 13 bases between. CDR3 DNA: TGTGCCAGCAGCGCCCGCAGGGGAGGCACAGATACGCAGTATTTT. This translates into CASSARRGGTDTQYF.

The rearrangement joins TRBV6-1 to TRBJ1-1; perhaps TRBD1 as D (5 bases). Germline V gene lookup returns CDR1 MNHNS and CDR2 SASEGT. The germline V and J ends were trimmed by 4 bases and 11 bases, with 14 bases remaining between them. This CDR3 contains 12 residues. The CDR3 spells CASSAEGRDAFF. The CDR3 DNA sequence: TGTGCCAGCAGTGCGGAGGGGAGGGACGCTTTCTTT.

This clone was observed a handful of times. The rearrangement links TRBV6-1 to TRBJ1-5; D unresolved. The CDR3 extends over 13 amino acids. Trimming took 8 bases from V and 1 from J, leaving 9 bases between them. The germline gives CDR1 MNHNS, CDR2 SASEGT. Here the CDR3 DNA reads TGTGCCAGCCCCCGCCGGAGCAATCAGCCCCAGCATTTT. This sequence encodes CASPRRSNQPQHF.

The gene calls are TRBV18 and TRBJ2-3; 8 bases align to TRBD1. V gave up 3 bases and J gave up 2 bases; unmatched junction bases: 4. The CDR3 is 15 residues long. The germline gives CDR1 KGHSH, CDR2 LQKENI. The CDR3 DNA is TGTGCCAGCTCACCTCGGACAGGGTTCACAGATACGCAGTATTTT. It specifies CASSPRTGFTDTQYF.

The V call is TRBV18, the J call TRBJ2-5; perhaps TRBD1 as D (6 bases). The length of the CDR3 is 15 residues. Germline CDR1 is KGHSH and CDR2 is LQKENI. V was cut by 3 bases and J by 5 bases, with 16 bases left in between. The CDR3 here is CASSPTKEDRETQYF. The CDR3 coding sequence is TGTGCCAGCTCACCCACAAAAGAAGACAGGGAGACCCAGTACTTC.

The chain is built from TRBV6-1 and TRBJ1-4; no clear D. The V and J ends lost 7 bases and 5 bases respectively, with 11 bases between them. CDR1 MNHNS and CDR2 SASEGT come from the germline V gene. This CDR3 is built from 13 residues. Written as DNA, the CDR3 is TGTGCCAGCACAAGGGCCGGGAATGAAAAACTGTTTTTT. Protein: CASTRAGNEKLFF.

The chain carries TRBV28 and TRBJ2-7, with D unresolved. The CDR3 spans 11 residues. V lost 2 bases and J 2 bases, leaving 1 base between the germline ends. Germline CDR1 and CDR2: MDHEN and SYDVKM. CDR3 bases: TGTGCCAGCAGTTTAACCTACGAGCAGTACTTC. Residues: CASSLTYEQYF.

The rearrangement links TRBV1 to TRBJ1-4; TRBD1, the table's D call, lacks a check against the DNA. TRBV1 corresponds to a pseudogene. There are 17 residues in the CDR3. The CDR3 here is CTSSHSPRTGGREKLFF. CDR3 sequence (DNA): TGCACCAGCAGCCACTCTCCGCGGACAGGGGGAAGGGAAAAACTGTTTTTT.

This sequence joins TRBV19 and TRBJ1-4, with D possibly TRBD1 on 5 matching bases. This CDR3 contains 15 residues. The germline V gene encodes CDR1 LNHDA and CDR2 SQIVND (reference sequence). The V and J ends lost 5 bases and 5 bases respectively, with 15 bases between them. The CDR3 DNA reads TGTGCCAGTAGTCTCACCCAGGGTTTAAATGAAAAACTGTTTTTT. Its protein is CASSLTQGLNEKLFF.

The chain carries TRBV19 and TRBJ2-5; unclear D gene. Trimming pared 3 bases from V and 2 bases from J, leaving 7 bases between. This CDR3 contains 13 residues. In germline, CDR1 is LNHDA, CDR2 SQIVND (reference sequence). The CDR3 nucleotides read TGTGCCAGTAGTATCCCCCCACAAGAGACCCAGTACTTC. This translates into CASSIPPQETQYF.

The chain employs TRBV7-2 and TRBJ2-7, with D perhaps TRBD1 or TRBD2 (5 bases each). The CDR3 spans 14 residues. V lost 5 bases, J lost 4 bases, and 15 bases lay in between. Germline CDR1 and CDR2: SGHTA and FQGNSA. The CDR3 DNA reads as TGTGCCAGCAGCGCGACCGGGGCTGGGTACGAGCAGTACTTC. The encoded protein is CASSATGAGYEQYF.

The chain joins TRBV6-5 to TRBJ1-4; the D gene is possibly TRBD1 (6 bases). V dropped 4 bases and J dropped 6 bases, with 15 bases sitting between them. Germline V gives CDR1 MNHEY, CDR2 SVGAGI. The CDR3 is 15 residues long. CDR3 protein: CASSSRGTGDEKLFF. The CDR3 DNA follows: TGTGCCAGCAGTTCCAGGGGAACGGGAGATGAAAAACTGTTTTTT.

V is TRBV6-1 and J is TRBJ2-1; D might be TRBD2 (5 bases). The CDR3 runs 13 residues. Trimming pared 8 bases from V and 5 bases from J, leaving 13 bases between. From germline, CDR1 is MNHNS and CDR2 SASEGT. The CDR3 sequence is CASRRSGHNEQFF. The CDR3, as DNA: TGTGCCAGCCGACGAAGCGGCCACAATGAGCAGTTCTTC.

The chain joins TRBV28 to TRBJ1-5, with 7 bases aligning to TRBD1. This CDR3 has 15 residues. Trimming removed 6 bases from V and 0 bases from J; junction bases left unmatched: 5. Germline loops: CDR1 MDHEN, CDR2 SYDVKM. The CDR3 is CASSSDRYSNQPQHF. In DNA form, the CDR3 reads TGTGCCAGCAGCTCGGACAGGTATAGCAATCAGCCCCAGCATTTT.

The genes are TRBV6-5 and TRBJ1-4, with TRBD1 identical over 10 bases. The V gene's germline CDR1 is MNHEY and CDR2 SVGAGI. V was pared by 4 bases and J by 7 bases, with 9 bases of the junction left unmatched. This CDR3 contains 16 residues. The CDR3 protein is CASSSSGTGASEKLFF. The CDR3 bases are TGTGCCAGCAGTTCCTCCGGGACAGGGGCTAGTGAAAAACTGTTTTTT.

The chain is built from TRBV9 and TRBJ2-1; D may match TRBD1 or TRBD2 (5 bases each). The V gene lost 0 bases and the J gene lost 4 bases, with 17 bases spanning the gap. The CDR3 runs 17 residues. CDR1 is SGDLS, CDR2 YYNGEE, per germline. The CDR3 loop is CASSVARSGPKYNEQFF. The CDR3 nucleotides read TGTGCCAGCAGCGTAGCCCGCTCGGGGCCGAAATACAATGAGCAGTTCTTC.